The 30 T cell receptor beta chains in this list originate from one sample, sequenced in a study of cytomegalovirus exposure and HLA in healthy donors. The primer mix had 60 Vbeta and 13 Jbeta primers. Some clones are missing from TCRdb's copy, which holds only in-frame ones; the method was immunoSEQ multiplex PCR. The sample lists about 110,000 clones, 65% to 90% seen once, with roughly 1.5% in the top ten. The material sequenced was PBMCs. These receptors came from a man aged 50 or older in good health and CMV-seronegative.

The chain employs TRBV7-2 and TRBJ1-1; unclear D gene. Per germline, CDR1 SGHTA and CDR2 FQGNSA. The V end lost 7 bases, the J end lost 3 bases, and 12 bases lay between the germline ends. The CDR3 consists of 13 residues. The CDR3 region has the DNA TGTGCCAGCATCTTCACGAGGTACACTGAAGCTTTCTTT. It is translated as CASIFTRYTEAFF.

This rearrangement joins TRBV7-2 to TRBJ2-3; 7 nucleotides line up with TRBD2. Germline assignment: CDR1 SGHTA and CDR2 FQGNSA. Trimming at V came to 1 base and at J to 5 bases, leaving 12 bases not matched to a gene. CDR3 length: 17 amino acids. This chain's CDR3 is CASSLVSTRGGQDTQYF. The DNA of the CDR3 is TGTGCCAGCAGCTTAGTATCCACACGGGGAGGGCAAGATACGCAGTATTTT.

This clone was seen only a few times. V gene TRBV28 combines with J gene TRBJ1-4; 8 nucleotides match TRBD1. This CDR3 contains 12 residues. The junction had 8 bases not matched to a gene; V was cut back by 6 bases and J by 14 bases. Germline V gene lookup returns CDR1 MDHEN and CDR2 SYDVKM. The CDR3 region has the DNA TGTGCCAGCAGGCGGACAGGGTTTGGGCTGTTTTTT. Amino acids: CASRRTGFGLFF. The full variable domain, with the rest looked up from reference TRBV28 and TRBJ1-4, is DVKVTQSSRYLVKRTGEKVFLECVQDMDHENMFWYRQDPGLGLRLIYFSYDVKMKEKGDIPEGYSVSREKKERFSLILESASTNQTSMYLCASRRTGFGLFFGSGTQLSVL.

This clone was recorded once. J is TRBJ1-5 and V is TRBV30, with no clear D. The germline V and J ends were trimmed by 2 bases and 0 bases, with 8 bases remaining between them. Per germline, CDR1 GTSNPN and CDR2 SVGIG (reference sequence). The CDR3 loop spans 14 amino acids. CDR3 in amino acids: CAWSRLNSNQPQHF. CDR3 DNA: TGTGCCTGGAGTCGTCTAAATAGCAATCAGCCCCAGCATTTT.

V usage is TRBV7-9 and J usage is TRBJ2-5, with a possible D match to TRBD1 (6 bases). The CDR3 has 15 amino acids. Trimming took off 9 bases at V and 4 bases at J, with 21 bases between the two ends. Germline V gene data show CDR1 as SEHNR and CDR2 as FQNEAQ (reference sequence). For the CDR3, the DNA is TGTGCCAGTGCCTTGACGGGACACAACTCAGAGACCCAGTACTTC. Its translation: CASALTGHNSETQYF.

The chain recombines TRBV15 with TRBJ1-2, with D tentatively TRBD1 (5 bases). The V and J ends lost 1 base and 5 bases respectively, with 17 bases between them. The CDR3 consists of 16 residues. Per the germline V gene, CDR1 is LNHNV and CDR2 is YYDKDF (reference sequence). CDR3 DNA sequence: TGTGCCACCAGCAGAGCGCTCGGAGGGGCGGGGTATGGCTACACCTTC. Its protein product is CATSRALGGAGYGYTF.

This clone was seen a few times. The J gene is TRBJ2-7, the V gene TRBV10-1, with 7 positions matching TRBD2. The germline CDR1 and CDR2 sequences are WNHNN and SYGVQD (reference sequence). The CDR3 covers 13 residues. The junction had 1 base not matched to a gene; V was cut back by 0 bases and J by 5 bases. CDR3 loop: CASSESTSDEQYF. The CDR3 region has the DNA TGCGCCAGCAGTGAGTCAACTAGCGACGAGCAGTACTTC.

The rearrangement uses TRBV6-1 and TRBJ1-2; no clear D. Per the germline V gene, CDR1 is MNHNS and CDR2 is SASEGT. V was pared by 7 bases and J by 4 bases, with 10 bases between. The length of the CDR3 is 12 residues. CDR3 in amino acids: CASTRASYGYTF. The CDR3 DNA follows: TGTGCCAGCACGAGGGCCTCCTATGGCTACACCTTC.

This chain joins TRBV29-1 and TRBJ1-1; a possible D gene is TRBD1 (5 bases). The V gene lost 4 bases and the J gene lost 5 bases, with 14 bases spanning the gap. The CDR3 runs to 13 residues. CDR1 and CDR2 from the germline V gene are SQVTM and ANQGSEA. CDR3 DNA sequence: TGCAGCGTTGGGGGCCAAAGCAGGACTGAAGCTTTCTTT. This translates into CSVGGQSRTEAFF. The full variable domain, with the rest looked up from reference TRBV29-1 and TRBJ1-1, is SAVISQKPSRDICQRGTSLTIQCQVDSQVTMMFWYRQQPGQSLTLIATANQGSEATYESGFVIDKFPISRPNLTFSTLTVSNMSPEDSSIYLCSVGGQSRTEAFFGQGTRLTVV.

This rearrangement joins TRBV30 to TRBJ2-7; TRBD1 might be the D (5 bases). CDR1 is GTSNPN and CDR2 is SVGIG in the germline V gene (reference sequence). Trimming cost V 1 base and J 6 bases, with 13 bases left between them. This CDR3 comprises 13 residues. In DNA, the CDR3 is TGTGCCTGGAGTGCAGGGCCTCCTGGCGAGCAGTACTTC. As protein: CAWSAGPPGEQYF.

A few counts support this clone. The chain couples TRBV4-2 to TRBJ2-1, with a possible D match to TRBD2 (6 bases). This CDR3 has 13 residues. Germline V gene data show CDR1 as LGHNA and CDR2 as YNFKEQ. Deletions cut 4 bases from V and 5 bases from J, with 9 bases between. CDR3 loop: CASSRDLNNEQFF. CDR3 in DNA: TGTGCCAGCAGCCGGGACTTGAACAATGAGCAGTTCTTC.

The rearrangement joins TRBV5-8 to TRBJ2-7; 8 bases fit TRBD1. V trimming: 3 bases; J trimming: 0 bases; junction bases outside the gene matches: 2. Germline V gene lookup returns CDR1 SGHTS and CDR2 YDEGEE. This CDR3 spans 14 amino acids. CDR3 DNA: TGTGCCAGCAGCTGGGACAGGAGCTCCTACGAGCAGTACGTC. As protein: CASSWDRSSYEQYV.

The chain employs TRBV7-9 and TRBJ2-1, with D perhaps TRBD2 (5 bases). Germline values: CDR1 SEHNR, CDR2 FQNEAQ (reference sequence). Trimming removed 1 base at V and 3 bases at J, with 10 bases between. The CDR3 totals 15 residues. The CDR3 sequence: CASSLELVLYNEQFF. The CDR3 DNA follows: TGTGCCAGCAGCTTAGAACTAGTACTCTACAATGAGCAGTTCTTC.

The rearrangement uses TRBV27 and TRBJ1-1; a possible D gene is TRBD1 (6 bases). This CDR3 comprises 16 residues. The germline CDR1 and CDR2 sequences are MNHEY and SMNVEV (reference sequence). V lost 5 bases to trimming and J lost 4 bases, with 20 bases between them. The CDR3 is CASSTVNREWGTEAFF. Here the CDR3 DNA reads TGTGCCAGCAGTACCGTAAACAGGGAATGGGGCACTGAAGCTTTCTTT.

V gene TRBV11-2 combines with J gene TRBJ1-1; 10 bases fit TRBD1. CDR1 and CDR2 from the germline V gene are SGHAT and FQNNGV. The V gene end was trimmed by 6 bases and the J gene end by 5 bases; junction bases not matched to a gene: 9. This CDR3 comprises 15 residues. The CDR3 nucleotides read TGTGCCAGCAGTTTGACAGGGGGCCTGGGTACTGAAGCTTTCTTT. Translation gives CASSLTGGLGTEAFF. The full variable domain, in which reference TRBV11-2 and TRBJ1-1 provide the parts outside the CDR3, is EAGVAQSPRYKIIEKRQSVAFWCNPISGHATLYWYQQILGQGPKLLIQFQNNGVVDDSQLPKDRFSAERLKGVDSTLKIQPAKLEDSAVYLCASSLTGGLGTEAFFGQGTRLTVV.

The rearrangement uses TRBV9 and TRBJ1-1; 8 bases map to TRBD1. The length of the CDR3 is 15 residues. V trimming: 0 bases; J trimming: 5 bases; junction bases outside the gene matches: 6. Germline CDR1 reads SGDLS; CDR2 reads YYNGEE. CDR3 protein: CASSVVTGAGTEAFF. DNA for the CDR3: TGTGCCAGCAGCGTAGTGACAGGGGCGGGTACTGAAGCTTTCTTT.

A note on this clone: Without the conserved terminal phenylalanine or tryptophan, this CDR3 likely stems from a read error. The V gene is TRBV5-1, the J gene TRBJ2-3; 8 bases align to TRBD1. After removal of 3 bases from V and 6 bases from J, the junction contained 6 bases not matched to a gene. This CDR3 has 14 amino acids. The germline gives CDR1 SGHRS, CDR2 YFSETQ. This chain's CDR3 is CASSSQGAGDTQYL. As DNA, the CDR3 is TGCGCCAGCAGCTCCCAGGGGGCGGGTGATACGCAGTATTTG.

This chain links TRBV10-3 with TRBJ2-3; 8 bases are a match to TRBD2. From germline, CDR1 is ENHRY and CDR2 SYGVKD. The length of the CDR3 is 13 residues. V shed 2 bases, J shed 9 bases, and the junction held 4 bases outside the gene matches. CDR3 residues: CAISEPGTRTQYF. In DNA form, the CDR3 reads TGTGCCATCAGTGAGCCCGGGACTAGAACGCAGTATTTT.

CDR3 DNA: TGTGCCAGCAGTAACGCGGGACAGCACTATGGCTACACCTTC. Its protein product is CASSNAGQHYGYTF. The chain combines TRBV6-1 with TRBJ1-2, with TRBD1 identical over 7 bases. The CDR3 loop spans 14 amino acids. Germline V gene lookup returns CDR1 MNHNS and CDR2 SASEGT. V trimming: 5 bases; J trimming: 3 bases; junction bases outside the gene matches: 6.

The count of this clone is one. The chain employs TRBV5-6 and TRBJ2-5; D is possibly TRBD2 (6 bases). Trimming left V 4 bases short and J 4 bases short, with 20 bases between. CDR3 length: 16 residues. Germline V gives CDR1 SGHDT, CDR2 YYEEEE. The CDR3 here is CASSRPWDGGIETQYF. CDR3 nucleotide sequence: TGTGCCAGCAGCAGGCCTTGGGACGGGGGAATAGAGACCCAGTACTTC. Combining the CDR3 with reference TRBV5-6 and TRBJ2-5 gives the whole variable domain DAGVTQSPTHLIKTRGQQVTLRCSPKSGHDTVSWYQQALGQGPQFIFQYYEEEERQRGNFPDRFSGHQFPNYSSELNVNALLLGDSALYLCASSRPWDGGIETQYFGPGTRLLVL.

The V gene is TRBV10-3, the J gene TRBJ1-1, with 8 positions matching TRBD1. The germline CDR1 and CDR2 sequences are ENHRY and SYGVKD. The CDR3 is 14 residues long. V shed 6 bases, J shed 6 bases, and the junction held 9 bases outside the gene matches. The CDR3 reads CAISRTGYTSEAFF. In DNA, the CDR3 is TGTGCCATCAGCCGGACAGGGTATACATCTGAAGCTTTCTTT.

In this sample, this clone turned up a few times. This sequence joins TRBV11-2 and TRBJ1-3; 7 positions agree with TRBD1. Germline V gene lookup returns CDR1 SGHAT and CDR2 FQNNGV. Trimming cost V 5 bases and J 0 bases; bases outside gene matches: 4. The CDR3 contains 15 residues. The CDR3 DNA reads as TGTGCCAGCAGCCCCCGGACAGGCTCTGGAAACACCATATATTTT. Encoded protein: CASSPRTGSGNTIYF.

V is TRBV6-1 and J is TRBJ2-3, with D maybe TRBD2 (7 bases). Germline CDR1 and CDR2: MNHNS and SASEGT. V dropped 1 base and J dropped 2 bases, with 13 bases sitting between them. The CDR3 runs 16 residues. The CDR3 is CASSEGGGLYTDTQYF. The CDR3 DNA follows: TGTGCCAGCAGTGAAGGAGGGGGACTATACACAGATACGCAGTATTTT.

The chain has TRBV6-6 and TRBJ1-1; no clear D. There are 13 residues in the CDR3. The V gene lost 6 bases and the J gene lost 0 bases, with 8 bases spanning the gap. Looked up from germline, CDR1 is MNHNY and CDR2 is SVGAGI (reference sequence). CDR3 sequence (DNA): TGTGCCAGCAGCCTCCGTATGAACACTGAAGCTTTCTTT. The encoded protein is CASSLRMNTEAFF.

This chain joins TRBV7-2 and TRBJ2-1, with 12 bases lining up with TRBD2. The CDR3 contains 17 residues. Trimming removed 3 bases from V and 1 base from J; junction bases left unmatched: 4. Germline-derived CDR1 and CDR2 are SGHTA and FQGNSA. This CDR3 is CASSFGLAGSSYNEQFF. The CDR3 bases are TGTGCCAGCAGCTTCGGACTAGCGGGATCATCCTACAATGAGCAGTTCTTC. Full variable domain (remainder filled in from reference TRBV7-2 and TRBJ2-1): GAGVSQSPSNKVTEKGKDVELRCDPISGHTALYWYRQSLGQGLEFLIYFQGNSAPDKSGLPSDRFSAERTGGSVSTLTIQRTQQEDSAVYLCASSFGLAGSSYNEQFFGPGTRLTVL.

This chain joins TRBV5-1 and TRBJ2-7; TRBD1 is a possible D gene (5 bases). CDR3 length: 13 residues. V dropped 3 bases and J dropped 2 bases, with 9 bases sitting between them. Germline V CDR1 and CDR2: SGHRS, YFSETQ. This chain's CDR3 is CASSSTGTYEQYF. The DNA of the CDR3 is TGCGCCAGCAGCTCTACAGGAACCTACGAGCAGTACTTC.

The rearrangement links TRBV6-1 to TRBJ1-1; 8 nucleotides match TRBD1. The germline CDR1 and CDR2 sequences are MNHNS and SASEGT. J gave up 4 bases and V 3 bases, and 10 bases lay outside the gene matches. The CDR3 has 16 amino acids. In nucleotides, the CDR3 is TGTGCCAGCAGTGAGGACAGGGTGGGTCTTGGCACTGAAGCTTTCTTT. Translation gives CASSEDRVGLGTEAFF.

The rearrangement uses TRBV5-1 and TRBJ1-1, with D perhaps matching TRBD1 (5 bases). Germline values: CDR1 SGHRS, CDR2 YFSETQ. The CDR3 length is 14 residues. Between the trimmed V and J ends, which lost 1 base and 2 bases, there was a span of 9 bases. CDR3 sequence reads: CASSLNTGNTEAFF. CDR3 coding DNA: TGCGCCAGCAGCTTGAATACAGGAAACACTGAAGCTTTCTTT.

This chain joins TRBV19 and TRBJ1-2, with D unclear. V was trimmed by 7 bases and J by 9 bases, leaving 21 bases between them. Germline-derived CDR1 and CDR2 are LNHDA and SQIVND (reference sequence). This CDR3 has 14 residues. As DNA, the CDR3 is TGTGCCAGTAATCTTGGCAGGCGGGAAGAAAGCTACACCTTC. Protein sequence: CASNLGRREESYTF.

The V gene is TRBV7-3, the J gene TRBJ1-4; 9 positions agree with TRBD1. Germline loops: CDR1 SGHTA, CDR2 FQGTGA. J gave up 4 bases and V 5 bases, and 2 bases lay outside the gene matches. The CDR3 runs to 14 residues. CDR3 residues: CASSKGQGNEKLFF. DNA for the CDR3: TGTGCCAGCAGCAAGGGACAGGGTAATGAAAAACTGTTTTTT.